This T cell receptor (beta chain) was sequenced in a study of post-analysis software for immune sequencing data (dated by TCRdb to between 2015 and 2016). Background for the entire study: Disease courses on record covered relapsing-remitting, secondary progressive and progressive-relapsing multiple sclerosis, though some patients had no subtype annotation. The patient repertoires were set against 10 to 11 previously published healthy control repertoires from donors whose ages ranged from about 6 to 26 years. A subset of samples was prepared in parallel using single-end sample barcoding, then pooled and co-amplified after Illumina adapter ligation. Overall study results and their limits: Multiple sclerosis patients had significantly lower normalized Chao1 diversity than controls, a result that suggests substantial peripheral T-cell clonal expansion. The control group was slightly older than the multiple sclerosis patient group. Significantly higher frequencies in patients than in controls were found for about five TRBV segments, including TRBV5-6, TRBV5-1 and TRBV20-1. Direct clustering with F measure showed strong co-clustering of samples prepared in the same batch, prompting a batch-effect correction.

TCR beta repertoires were profiled from peripheral blood of approximately 13 young patients with multiple sclerosis to demonstrate the VDJtools post-analysis software. The multiple sclerosis patients were children and adolescents ranging in age from about 6 to 17 years. Comments on this clonotype: Its binding antigen is unknown. No qualities accompany the bases; no much larger clone lies one base away.

To prepare the library, PCR was applied. Sequenced using an Illumina HiSeq 2500. To reduce PCR and sequencing biases, unique molecular identifiers were incorporated into the TCR beta cDNA libraries. Approximately 500,000 cDNA molecules were obtained per 1 to 10 million input T cells, so each molecule approximated one T cell. The patient libraries were prepared and sequenced using the same protocol as the earlier healthy control dataset. Within a given batch, samples were prepared together, multiplexed and sequenced on the same HiSeq lane. As for the original processing: MIGEC was used to process the raw barcoded reads, and molecular identifier groups with only a single read were discarded before consensus assembly and CDR3 extraction. Clonotype tables were post-analysed with VDJtools, normalizing diversity by down-sampling all datasets to the smallest sample size. In repertoire overlap clustering, CDR3 amino acid sequences, but not nucleotide sequences, were matched to correct batch-related cross-sample contamination. The public reads were run again by TCRdb, first through fastp at Q25 and then through MiXCR, and only productive beta chains were kept. A single entry per CDR3 protein holds the most common genes and DNA from its merged rows. The V and J calls, along with clone size, are taken from TCRdb and not from the paper's own processing. For this sample the table gives 800,000 to 950,000 distinct CDR3 sequences, of which roughly 58% were detected only once. Roughly 4.4% of the sample is taken by the ten largest.

The germline V gene (reference sequence) provides CDR1 SGHKS and CDR2 YYEKEE. Its CDR3 holds 15 amino acids, cysteine through phenylalanine. CDR3 DNA is the only sequence kept; it has 45 bases, read in frame from the first base. Trimming at the junction amounts to 0 bases on V and 3 bases on J, and the germline ends lie 10 bases apart. Sequencing used blood. The chain uses TRBV5-5 and TRBJ1-5; no D gene can be assigned with confidence. The origin of this receptor is a girl between 5 and 17 years old with multiple sclerosis. At the DNA level, the sequence is TGTGCCAGCAGCTTGGGCAGGTCCGACAATCAGCCCCAGCATTTT. Translated, it reads CASSLGRSDNQPQHF.